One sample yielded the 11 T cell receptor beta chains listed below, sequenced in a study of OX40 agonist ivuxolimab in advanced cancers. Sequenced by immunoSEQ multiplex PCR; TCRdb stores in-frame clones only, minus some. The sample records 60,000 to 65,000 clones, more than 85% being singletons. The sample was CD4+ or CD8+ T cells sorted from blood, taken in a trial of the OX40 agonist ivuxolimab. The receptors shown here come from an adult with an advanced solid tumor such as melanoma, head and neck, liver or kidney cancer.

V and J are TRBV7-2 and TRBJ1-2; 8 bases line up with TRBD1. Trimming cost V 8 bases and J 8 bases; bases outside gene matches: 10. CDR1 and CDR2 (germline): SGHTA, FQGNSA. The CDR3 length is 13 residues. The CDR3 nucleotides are TGTGCCAGCTTGCTCCAGGGGGCTGGAGGCTACACCTTC. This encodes CASLLQGAGGYTF.

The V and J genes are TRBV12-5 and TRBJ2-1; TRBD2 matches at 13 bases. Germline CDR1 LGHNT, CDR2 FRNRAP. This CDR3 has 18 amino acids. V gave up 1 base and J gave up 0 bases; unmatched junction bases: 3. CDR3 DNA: TGTGCTAGTGGTTTGGGCCGGACTAGCGGGAGCTCCTACAATGAGCAGTTCTTC. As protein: CASGLGRTSGSSYNEQFF. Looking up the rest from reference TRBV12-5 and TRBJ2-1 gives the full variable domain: DARVTQTPRHKVTEMGQEVTMRCQPILGHNTVFWYRQTMMQGLELLAYFRNRAPLDDSGMPKDRFSAEMPDATLATLKIQPSEPRDSAVYFCASGLGRTSGSSYNEQFFGPGTRLTVL.

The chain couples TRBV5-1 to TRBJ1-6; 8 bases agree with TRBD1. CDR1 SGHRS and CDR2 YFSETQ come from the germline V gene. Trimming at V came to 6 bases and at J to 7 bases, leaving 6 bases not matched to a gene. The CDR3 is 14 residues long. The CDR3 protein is CASNSGQGNSPLHF. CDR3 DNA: TGCGCCAGCAACTCTGGACAGGGAAATTCACCCCTCCACTTT.

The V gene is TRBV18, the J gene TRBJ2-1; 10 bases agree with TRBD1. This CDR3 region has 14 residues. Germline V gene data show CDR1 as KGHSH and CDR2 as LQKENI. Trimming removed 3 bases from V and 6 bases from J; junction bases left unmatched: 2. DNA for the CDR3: TGTGCCAGCTCACCTAGGACAGGGGGCAATGAGCAGTTCTTC. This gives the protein CASSPRTGGNEQFF.

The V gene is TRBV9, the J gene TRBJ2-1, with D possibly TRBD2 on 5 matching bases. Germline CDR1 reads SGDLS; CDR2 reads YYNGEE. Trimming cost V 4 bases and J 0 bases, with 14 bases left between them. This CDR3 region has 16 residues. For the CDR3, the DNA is TGTGCCAGCAGCCTCCGGACTTTCAGCTCCTACAATGAGCAGTTCTTC. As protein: CASSLRTFSSYNEQFF.

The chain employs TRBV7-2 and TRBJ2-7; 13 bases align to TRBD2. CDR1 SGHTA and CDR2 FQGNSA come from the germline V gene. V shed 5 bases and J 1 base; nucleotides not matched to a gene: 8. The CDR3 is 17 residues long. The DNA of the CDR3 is TGTGCCAGCAGCGACGGACTAGCGGGAGTCAGGTCCTACGAGCAGTACTTC. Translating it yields CASSDGLAGVRSYEQYF.

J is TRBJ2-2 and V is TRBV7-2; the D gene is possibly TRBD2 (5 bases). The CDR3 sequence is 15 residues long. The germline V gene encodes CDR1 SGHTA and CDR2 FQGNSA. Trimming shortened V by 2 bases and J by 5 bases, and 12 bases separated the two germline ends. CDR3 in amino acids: CASSLSREGTGELFF. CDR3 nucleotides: TGTGCCAGCAGCTTAAGCCGTGAGGGAACCGGGGAGCTGTTTTTT.

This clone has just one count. The CDR3 DNA reads as TGTGCCAGCTCACCGGGGAGGGTAACAGATACGCAGTATTTT. The encoded protein is CASSPGRVTDTQYF. The chain has TRBV18 and TRBJ2-3, with TRBD2 identical over 7 bases. V shed 3 bases, J shed 3 bases, and the junction held 3 bases outside the gene matches. This CDR3 spans 14 amino acids. Germline-derived CDR1 and CDR2 are KGHSH and LQKENI.

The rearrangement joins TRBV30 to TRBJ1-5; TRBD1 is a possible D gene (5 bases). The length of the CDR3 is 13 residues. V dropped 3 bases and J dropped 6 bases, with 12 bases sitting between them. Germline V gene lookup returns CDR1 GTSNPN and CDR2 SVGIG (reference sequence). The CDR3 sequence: CAWRGASGQPQHF. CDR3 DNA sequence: TGTGCCTGGAGAGGGGCGTCGGGTCAGCCCCAGCATTTT. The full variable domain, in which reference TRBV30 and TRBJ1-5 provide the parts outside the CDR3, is SQTIHQWPATLVQPVGSPLSLECTVEGTSNPNLYWYRQAAGRGLQLLFYSVGIGQISSEVPQNLSASRPQDRQFILSSKKLLLSDSGFYLCAWRGASGQPQHFGDGTRLSIL.

CDR3 sequence (DNA): TGTGCCAGCAACCGCCGCGGGGGGTCGGAAGAGACCCAGTACTTC. As protein: CASNRRGGSEETQYF. This chain links TRBV9 with TRBJ2-5; TRBD2 matches at 8 bases. Germline CDR1 reads SGDLS; CDR2 reads YYNGEE. The ends lost 6 bases at V and 3 bases at J; junction bases unmatched: 10. The CDR3 is made up of 15 amino acids.

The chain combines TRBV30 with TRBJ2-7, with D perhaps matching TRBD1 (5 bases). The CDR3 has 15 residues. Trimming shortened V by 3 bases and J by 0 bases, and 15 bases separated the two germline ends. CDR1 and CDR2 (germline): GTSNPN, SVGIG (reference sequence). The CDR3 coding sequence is TGTGCCTGGAGCATGGGTTGGGGCCGCTCCTACGAGCAGTACTTC. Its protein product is CAWSMGWGRSYEQYF.